These 27 T cell receptor beta chains were sequenced from one sample in a study of T cell clonality in common variable immunodeficiency. Study-level points and caveats: Fewer deletions and N-nucleotide insertions were reportedly seen in common variable immunodeficiency TCR beta sequences.

Their recognized antigens are unknown. Method: immunoSEQ multiplex PCR; TCRdb's copy keeps in-frame clones and lacks some. This repertoire holds some 30,000 clones, and none appear only once. The sequenced material came from peripheral blood mononuclear cells. The source is a human donor with common variable immunodeficiency.

This clone appeared a few times. Read coverage stops 3 residues before the CDR3 terminus; the germline J gene supplies the remainder. V and J are TRBV19 and TRBJ2-7; 9 bases map to TRBD1. The germline CDR1 and CDR2 sequences are LNHDA and SQIVND (reference sequence). The CDR3 totals 15 residues. After removal of 5 bases from V and 2 bases from J, the junction contained 7 bases not matched to a gene. The CDR3 region is CASSWKNRGPYEQYF. Partial CDR3 DNA: TGTGCCAGTAGTTGGAAGAACAGGGGGCCCTACGAG. The full variable domain, completed using reference TRBV19 and TRBJ2-7, is DGGITQSPKYLFRKEGQNVTLSCEQNLNHDAMYWYRQDPGQGLRLIYYSQIVNDFQKGDIAEGYSVSREKKESFPLTVTSAQKNPTAFYLCASSWKNRGPYEQYFGPGTRLTVT.

With respect to this clone: The DNA ends 3 residues before the CDR3 does, and the rest of the CDR3 is filled in from the germline J gene. V usage is TRBV19 and J usage is TRBJ1-1; 8 bases agree with TRBD1. This CDR3 comprises 14 residues. With 6 bases clipped from V and 4 bases from J, the junction kept 7 bases outside the gene matches. Looked up from germline, CDR1 is LNHDA and CDR2 is SQIVND (reference sequence). CDR3 DNA, as far as it was read: TGTGCCAGTAGGACAGGGGTTTCGGCCACTGAA. Its protein is CASRTGVSATE. The whole CDR3 region reads CASRTGVSATEAFF. The whole variable domain, filled in from reference TRBV19 and TRBJ1-1, reads DGGITQSPKYLFRKEGQNVTLSCEQNLNHDAMYWYRQDPGQGLRLIYYSQIVNDFQKGDIAEGYSVSREKKESFPLTVTSAQKNPTAFYLCASRTGVSATEAFFGQGTRLTVV.

Notes on this clone: The CDR3 extends 3 residues past the end of the read, so its final part is completed from the germline J gene. The V and J genes are TRBV2 and TRBJ1-1; D is unresolved. Germline loops: CDR1 SNHLY, CDR2 FYNNEI. V lost 4 bases, J lost 4 bases, and 4 bases lay in between. This CDR3 region has 11 residues. CDR3 residues: CASSGGTEAFF. The CDR3 bases that were read are TGTGCCAGCAGTGGAGGCACTGAA. The full variable domain, its missing parts supplied by reference TRBV2 and TRBJ1-1, is EPEVTQTPSHQVTQMGQEVILRCVPISNHLYFYWYRQILGQKVEFLVSFYNNEISEKSEIFDDQFSVERPDGSNFTLKIRSTKLEDSAMYFCASSGGTEAFFGQGTRLTVV.

This clone was detected only a few times. The CDR3 protein is CAWSFRGGRELFF. The DNA read from the CDR3 is TGTGCCTGGAGTTTCAGGGGAGGCCGGGAG. The chain carries TRBV30 and TRBJ2-2; D may match TRBD1 or TRBD2 (6 bases each). With the read ending 3 residues before the CDR3 end, the germline J gene is used to fill in that end. Per germline, CDR1 GTSNPN and CDR2 SVGIG (reference sequence). This CDR3 region has 13 residues. The V end lost 2 bases, the J end lost 9 bases, and 13 bases lay between the germline ends.

A word on this clone: Read data end 3 residues before the CDR3 end; the end is taken from the germline J gene. The chain links TRBV7-6 to TRBJ2-5; 8 bases are a match to TRBD2. Trimming at V came to 3 bases and at J to 5 bases, leaving 5 bases not matched to a gene. CDR1 and CDR2 from the germline V gene are SGHVS and FNYEAQ. The CDR3 is 14 residues long. Partial CDR3 DNA: TGTGCCAGCAGCTTCGGGGGGGGCCAGGAGACC. This codes for CASSFGGGQET. The whole CDR3 sequence reads CASSFGGGQETQYF.

This clone showed up just a few times. The CDR3: CASLPPTGLDYGYTF. The CDR3 bases that were read are TGTGCCAGCCTCCCCCCGACAGGGCTCGACTATGGC. The chain carries TRBV19 and TRBJ1-2; 7 nucleotides line up with TRBD1. The CDR3 end lies 3 residues beyond the end of the read and is filled in from the germline J gene. Germline CDR1 LNHDA, CDR2 SQIVND (reference sequence). V shed 9 bases and J 3 bases; nucleotides not matched to a gene: 13. There are 15 residues in the CDR3. The full variable domain, rest sourced from reference TRBV19 and TRBJ1-2, is DGGITQSPKYLFRKEGQNVTLSCEQNLNHDAMYWYRQDPGQGLRLIYYSQIVNDFQKGDIAEGYSVSREKKESFPLTVTSAQKNPTAFYLCASLPPTGLDYGYTFGSGTRLTVV.

This clone was observed a handful of times. The read ends 3 residues early relative to the CDR3; the germline J gene fills the gap. The chain joins TRBV30 to TRBJ1-6; 11 nucleotides align to TRBD1. Trimming removed 0 bases from V and 8 bases from J; junction bases left unmatched: 3. This CDR3 has 15 residues. Germline CDR1 reads GTSNPN; CDR2 reads SVGIG (reference sequence). CDR3 loop: CAWSVGQGADSPLHF. The part of the CDR3 DNA that was read is TGTGCCTGGAGTGTAGGACAGGGGGCGGATTCACCC.

Notes on this clone: The read falls 3 residues short of the CDR3 end, and the missing part is taken from the germline J gene. V is TRBV5-1 and J is TRBJ2-3, with D perhaps TRBD2 (5 bases). V lost 6 bases and J lost 3, with 14 bases in between. Per germline, CDR1 SGHRS and CDR2 YFSETQ. CDR3 length equals 14 residues. CDR3 region: CASIREGGTDTQYF. Incomplete CDR3 DNA: TGCGCCAGCATTAGAGAGGGTGGTACAGATACG.

In the case of this clone: The CDR3 is cut off 3 residues early in the read; its end comes from the germline J gene. The chain uses TRBV19 and TRBJ2-1, with D possibly TRBD1 on 6 matching bases. The CDR3 covers 12 residues. Germline assignment: CDR1 LNHDA and CDR2 SQIVND (reference sequence). Trimming took off 6 bases at V and 8 bases at J, with 11 bases between the two ends. Incomplete CDR3 DNA: TGTGCCAGTAGGGTCTACAGGGATGAG. It is translated as CASRVYRDE. The entire CDR3 protein reads CASRVYRDEQFF.

This clone was observed at least ten times. The read ends 3 residues early relative to the CDR3; the germline J gene fills the gap. This chain links TRBV6-2 or TRBV6-3 with TRBJ1-2, with D maybe TRBD1 (6 bases). This CDR3 is 16 amino acids long. The germline V gene has CDR1 MNHEY and CDR2 SVGEGT. V lost 5 bases and J lost 0, with 16 bases in between. The CDR3 region is CASSPPRGFSNYGYTF. The CDR3 bases that were read are TGTGCCAGCAGTCCCCCCAGGGGATTTTCTAACTATGGC.

Worth noting for this clone: The read falls 3 residues short of the CDR3 end, and the missing part is taken from the germline J gene. The rearrangement joins TRBV30 to TRBJ2-1, with TRBD2 as a possible D gene (5 bases). Trimming left V 0 bases short and J 7 bases short, with 10 bases between. CDR3 length: 13 residues. In germline, CDR1 is GTSNPN, CDR2 SVGIG (reference sequence). Partial CDR3 DNA: TGTGCCTGGAGTGTAATGGCGGGTAATGAG. This codes for CAWSVMAGNE. The whole CDR3 protein reads CAWSVMAGNEQFF.

With regard to this clone: The read comes to an end 3 residues before the CDR3 does, leaving the germline J gene to fill in the end. This rearrangement joins TRBV30 to TRBJ2-2; 10 bases match TRBD1. After removal of 5 bases from V and 6 bases from J, the junction contained 6 bases not matched to a gene. Germline CDR1 reads GTSNPN; CDR2 reads SVGIG (reference sequence). CDR3 length: 14 residues. CDR3 DNA, as far as it was read: TGTGCCTGGGAGGTCGGACAGGGGGCCGGGGAG. Its protein is CAWEVGQGAGE. The CDR3 in full is CAWEVGQGAGELFF. The variable domain in full, completed from reference TRBV30 and TRBJ2-2, reads SQTIHQWPATLVQPVGSPLSLECTVEGTSNPNLYWYRQAAGRGLQLLFYSVGIGQISSEVPQNLSASRPQDRQFILSSKKLLLSDSGFYLCAWEVGQGAGELFFGEGSRLTVL.

Ten or more counts support this clone. From the germline J gene comes the end of the CDR3, since the read stops 3 residues before it. The V and J genes are TRBV20-1 and TRBJ2-3; D not resolved. Germline loops: CDR1 DFQATT, CDR2 SNEGSKA (reference sequence). V was cut by 0 bases and J by 5 bases, with 12 bases left in between. The CDR3 contains 14 residues. The CDR3 spells CSARDSRALDTQYF. The DNA read from the CDR3 is TGCAGTGCTAGAGACTCAAGAGCGTTAGATACG.

The CDR3 reads CASSPLPAGNQETQYF. The sequenced CDR3 bases are TGTGCCAGCTCACCACTTCCTGCCGGTAACCAAGAGACC. J is TRBJ2-5 and V is TRBV18; D is unclear. The read stops 3 residues short of the end of the CDR3; the missing end is completed from the germline J gene. CDR1 is KGHSH, CDR2 LQKENI, per germline. This CDR3 is built from 16 residues. V was clipped by 1 base and J by 0 bases, with 12 bases between them.

At least ten counts were recorded for this clone. Read data end 3 residues before the CDR3 end; the end is taken from the germline J gene. The chain joins TRBV18 to TRBJ1-1, with D uncertain. CDR1 and CDR2 (germline): KGHSH, LQKENI. V was pared by 10 bases and J by 1 base, with 13 bases between. This CDR3 comprises 13 residues. The CDR3 sequence: CATQVTQNTEAFF. CDR3 bases read: TGTGCCACCCAGGTTACCCAGAACACTGAA.

This clone was seen a handful of times. The read ends 3 residues early relative to the CDR3; the germline J gene fills the gap. The J gene is TRBJ2-5, the V gene TRBV20-1; the D gene is possibly TRBD1 (5 bases). Germline values: CDR1 DFQATT, CDR2 SNEGSKA (reference sequence). The V end lost 2 bases, the J end lost 3 bases, and 19 bases lay between the germline ends. The CDR3 loop spans 16 amino acids. CDR3: CSARRYVQIGEETQYF. The CDR3 DNA, read in part, is TGCAGTGCTAGACGCTACGTACAGATAGGGGAAGAGACC.

A few counts support this clone. The read ends 3 residues early relative to the CDR3; the germline J gene fills the gap. This same CDR3 is encoded by further DNA sequences in the sample. The V gene is TRBV18, the J gene TRBJ1-3; 9 bases fit TRBD1. The CDR3 sequence is 14 residues long. V lost 8 bases, J lost 4 bases, and 6 bases stayed unmatched. The V gene's germline CDR1 is KGHSH and CDR2 LQKENI. The covered CDR3 bases are TGTGCCAGCACGGAGGGACAGGGCGGAAACACC. Residues: CASTEGQGGNT. The full CDR3 protein reads CASTEGQGGNTIYF.

Details on this clone: The CDR3 end lies 3 residues beyond the end of the read and is filled in from the germline J gene. V and J are TRBV30 and TRBJ1-5, with D maybe TRBD1 (5 bases). Germline CDR1 GTSNPN, CDR2 SVGIG (reference sequence). The CDR3 spans 18 residues. V lost 0 bases, J lost 1 base, and 19 bases lay in between. CDR3 DNA, as far as it was read: TGTGCCTGGAGTGTACGGCTTTGGGGGGATTACAGCAATCAGCCC. Its translation is CAWSVRLWGDYSNQP. The CDR3 in full is CAWSVRLWGDYSNQPQHF. The whole variable domain, filled in from reference TRBV30 and TRBJ1-5, reads SQTIHQWPATLVQPVGSPLSLECTVEGTSNPNLYWYRQAAGRGLQLLFYSVGIGQISSEVPQNLSASRPQDRQFILSSKKLLLSDSGFYLCAWSVRLWGDYSNQPQHFGDGTRLSIL.

CDR3 DNA (partial): TGCAGTGCTAGAGGAGGGACAGGGGCCCACGAG. It translates to CSARGGTGAHE. The entire CDR3 protein reads CSARGGTGAHEQYF. The chain links TRBV20-1 to TRBJ2-7; 10 bases fit TRBD1. The sequenced fragment ends 3 residues before the CDR3 boundary, so the rest is inferred from the germline J gene. CDR3 length equals 14 residues. The germline V gene encodes CDR1 DFQATT and CDR2 SNEGSKA (reference sequence). Germline trimming cut 1 base from V and 5 bases from J; bases unmatched to any gene: 5.

This clone was picked up a small number of times. With the read ending 3 residues before the CDR3 end, the germline J gene is used to fill in that end. The chain carries TRBV7-3 and TRBJ2-2, with 11 bases identical to TRBD2. The CDR3 runs to 15 residues. CDR1 SGHTA and CDR2 FQGTGA come from the germline V gene. V gave up 5 bases and J gave up 6 bases; unmatched junction bases: 5. CDR3 region: CASSPGLAVSGELFF. The CDR3 DNA, read in part, is TGTGCCAGCAGCCCGGGACTAGCGGTTTCCGGGGAG. The variable domain in full, with the rest retrieved from reference TRBV7-3 and TRBJ2-2, is GAGVSQTPSNKVTEKGKYVELRCDPISGHTALYWYRQSLGQGPEFLIYFQGTGAADDSGLPNDRFFAVRPEGSVSTLKIQRTERGDSAVYLCASSPGLAVSGELFFGEGSRLTVL.

This clone was recorded many times. The CDR3 extends 3 residues past the end of the read, so its final part is completed from the germline J gene. The V gene is TRBV7-2, the J gene TRBJ2-3; TRBD2 aligns across 12 bases. CDR3 length equals 15 residues. The V segment lost 4 bases and the J segment 7 bases; nucleotides outside the gene matches: 6. The germline V gene encodes CDR1 SGHTA and CDR2 FQGNSA. CDR3 region: CASSSGGTSGYTQYF. The DNA read from the CDR3 is TGTGCCAGCAGCTCCGGGGGGACTAGCGGGTATACG.

At least ten counts were recorded for this clone. Read coverage stops 3 residues before the CDR3 terminus; the germline J gene supplies the remainder. The chain carries TRBV13 and TRBJ2-3; 8 bases map to TRBD1. This CDR3 is 15 amino acids long. Germline CDR1 is PRHDT and CDR2 is FYEKMQ (reference sequence). The J segment lost 3 bases and the V segment lost 3 bases, leaving 5 bases of the junction unmatched. The covered CDR3 bases are TGTGCCAGCAGCTTGACGACAGGGGTGACAGATACG. Amino acid sequence: CASSLTTGVTDT. The full CDR3 protein is CASSLTTGVTDTQYF.

This clone has just a few counts. The read ends 3 residues early relative to the CDR3; the germline J gene fills the gap. This chain links TRBV7-8 with TRBJ1-5; 7 bases fit TRBD1. CDR3 length equals 15 residues. Per the germline V gene, CDR1 is SGHVS and CDR2 is FQNEAQ. The J segment lost 5 bases and the V segment lost 5 bases, leaving 9 bases of the junction unmatched. CDR3: CASSRGDRADQPQHF. The part of the CDR3 DNA that was read is TGTGCCAGCAGCCGAGGGGACAGAGCCGATCAGCCC. The whole variable domain, remainder taken from reference TRBV7-8 and TRBJ1-5, is GAGVSQSPRYKVAKRGQDVALRCDPISGHVSLFWYQQALGQGPEFLTYFQNEAQLDKSGLPSDRFFAERPEGSVSTLKIQRTQQEDSAVYLCASSRGDRADQPQHFGDGTRLSIL.

The sample holds many counts of this clone. Read sequence stops 3 residues before the CDR3 end, and the germline J gene provides the missing end. The rearrangement joins TRBV18 to TRBJ2-2; D unresolved. V lost 2 bases and J lost 2, with 6 bases in between. The germline gives CDR1 KGHSH, CDR2 LQKENI. The CDR3 extends over 14 amino acids. CDR3 DNA (partial): TGTGCCAGCTCACCAGCAGTAAACACCGGGGAG. As protein: CASSPAVNTGE. The full CDR3 reads CASSPAVNTGELFF.

Regarding this clone: The read ends 3 residues shy of where the CDR3 ends; the end is completed using the germline J gene. The chain couples TRBV19 to TRBJ2-3, with 8 bases fitting TRBD2. This CDR3 has 17 residues. Germline loops: CDR1 LNHDA, CDR2 SQIVND (reference sequence). Trimming took 3 bases from V and 8 from J; bases not matched to a gene: 16. The CDR3 protein is CASSIRLATRGDITQYF. The part of the CDR3 DNA that was read is TGTGCCAGTAGTATCCGACTAGCGACAAGGGGGGATATTACG.

As for this clone: The sequenced fragment ends 3 residues before the CDR3 boundary, so the rest is inferred from the germline J gene. The chain is built from TRBV5-1 and TRBJ2-7, with D possibly being TRBD1 (7 bases). The CDR3 is 15 amino acids. Germline CDR1 is SGHRS and CDR2 is YFSETQ. Between the trimmed V and J ends, which lost 5 bases and 0 bases, there was a span of 15 bases. The CDR3 region is CASRGGQTNSYEQYF. CDR3 DNA (partial): TGCGCCAGCAGGGGGGGACAGACAAACTCCTACGAG. Full variable domain (missing parts from reference TRBV5-1 and TRBJ2-7): KAGVTQTPRYLIKTRGQQVTLSCSPISGHRSVSWYQQTPGQGLQFLFEYFSETQRNKGNFPGRFSGRQFSNSRSEMNVSTLELGDSALYLCASRGGQTNSYEQYFGPGTRLTVT.

Ten or more counts support this clone. From the germline J gene comes the end of the CDR3, since the read stops 3 residues before it. This chain links TRBV2 with TRBJ2-7, with 9 bases aligning to TRBD1. Germline assignment: CDR1 SNHLY and CDR2 FYNNEI. This CDR3 has 14 amino acids. Trimming cost V 6 bases and J 3 bases; bases outside gene matches: 6. The DNA read from the CDR3 is TGTGCCAGCAGCATCGGGACAGGGTTCTACGAG. This codes for CASSIGTGFYE. The complete CDR3 sequence is CASSIGTGFYEQYF.